This T cell receptor (beta chain) was found in a study of CXCR3-negative and CXCR3-positive naive CD8 T cells. cDNA libraries for TRB were generated by 5' RACE incorporating UMI labels. TCRdb reanalyzed the 5' RACE reads and collapses them to one entry per CDR3 protein, without DNA. The listing records fewer than 95,000 distinct CDR3 sequences. Looked up from germline, CDR1 is SQVTM and CDR2 is ANQGSEA. This CDR3 comprises 13 residues. The rearrangement uses TRBV29-1 and TRBJ2-5. Sequences were obtained from naive CXCR3- CD8+ T cells from blood. Indicated subset: CD45RO-CCR7+CD27+CD95- naive CD8+ T cells lacking CXCR3 (TNR3-). This clonotype was sampled from a human donor in good health. Some clones in this sample may be carry-over from other donors' samples. The CDR3 region is CSVGTPDPETQYF. The entire variable domain, with the rest obtained from reference TRBV29-1 and TRBJ2-5, is as follows: SAVISQKPSRDICQRGTSLTIQCQVDSQVTMMFWYRQQPGQSLTLIATANQGSEATYESGFVIDKFPISRPNLTFSTLTVSNMSPEDSSIYLCSVGTPDPETQYFGPGTRLLVL.